This entry describes one T cell receptor beta chain. This entry is derived from a study of blood T cell repertoires in COVID-19. Germline V gives CDR1 MNHNS, CDR2 SASEGT. This CDR3 is built from 16 residues. Deletions cut 1 base from V and 4 bases from J, with 14 bases between. Original analysis: Amplification with reference gene primers provided the estimates of nucleated cell counts. The assay was immunoSEQ multiplex PCR, and TCRdb's table has in-frame clones only and misses some. V and J calls plus clone size are reproduced from that table; the DNA served to infer D and trimming. The table shows about 29,000 clones, with roughly nine tenths occurring only once.

The sequence came from a man at least 80 years old with acute or convalescent COVID-19. The chain recombines TRBV6-1 with TRBJ2-1; D unresolved. The sequencing input was peripheral blood. In DNA form, the CDR3 reads TGTGCCAGCAGTGAAGATACAACCCAATTGTACAATGAGCAGTTCTTC. Translated: CASSEDTTQLYNEQFF.